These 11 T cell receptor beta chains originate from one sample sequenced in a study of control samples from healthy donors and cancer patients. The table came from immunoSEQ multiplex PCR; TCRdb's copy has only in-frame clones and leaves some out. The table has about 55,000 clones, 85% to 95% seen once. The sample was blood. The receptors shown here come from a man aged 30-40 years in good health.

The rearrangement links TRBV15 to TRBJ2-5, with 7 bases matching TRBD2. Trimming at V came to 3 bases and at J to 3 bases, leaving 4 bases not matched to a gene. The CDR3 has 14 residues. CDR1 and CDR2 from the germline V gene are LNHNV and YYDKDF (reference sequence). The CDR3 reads CATSRGGRKETQYF. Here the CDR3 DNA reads TGTGCCACCAGCAGGGGAGGGAGAAAAGAGACCCAGTACTTC. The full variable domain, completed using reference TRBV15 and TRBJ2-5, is DAMVIQNPRYQVTQFGKPVTLSCSQTLNHNVMYWYQQKSSQAPKLLFHYYDKDFNNEADTPDNFQSRRPNTSFCFLDIRSPGLGDTAMYLCATSRGGRKETQYFGPGTRLLVL.

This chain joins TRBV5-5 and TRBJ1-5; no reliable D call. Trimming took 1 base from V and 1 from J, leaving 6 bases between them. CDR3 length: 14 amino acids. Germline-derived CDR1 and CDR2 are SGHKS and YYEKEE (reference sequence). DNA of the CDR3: TGTGCCAGCAGCTTGAGATGGAGCAATCAGCCCCAGCATTTT. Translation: CASSLRWSNQPQHF. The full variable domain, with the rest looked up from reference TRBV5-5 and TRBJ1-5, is DAGVTQSPTHLIKTRGQQVTLRCSPISGHKSVSWYQQVLGQGPQFIFQYYEKEERGRGNFPDRFSARQFPNYSSELNVNALLLGDSALYLCASSLRWSNQPQHFGDGTRLSIL.

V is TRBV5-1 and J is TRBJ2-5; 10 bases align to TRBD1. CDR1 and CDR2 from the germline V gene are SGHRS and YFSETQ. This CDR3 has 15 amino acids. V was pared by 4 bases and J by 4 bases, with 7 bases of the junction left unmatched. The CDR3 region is CASSAQGQGVETQYF. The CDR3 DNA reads TGCGCCAGCAGCGCTCAAGGACAGGGGGTAGAGACCCAGTACTTC.

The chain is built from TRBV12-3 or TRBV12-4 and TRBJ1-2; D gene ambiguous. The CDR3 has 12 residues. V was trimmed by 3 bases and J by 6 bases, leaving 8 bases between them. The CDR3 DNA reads TGTGCCAGCAGTTTCAGCCTAAATGGCTACACCTTC. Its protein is CASSFSLNGYTF.

The CDR3 loop reads CASSRPGQGFYEQYF. The DNA for the CDR3 is TGTGCCAGCAGCCGGCCGGGACAGGGTTTCTACGAGCAGTACTTC. The chain uses TRBV11-2 and TRBJ2-7, with 9 bases matching TRBD1. The CDR3 sequence is 15 residues long. The V segment lost 5 bases and the J segment 3 bases; nucleotides outside the gene matches: 8. Germline lookup yields CDR1 SGHAT and CDR2 FQNNGV.

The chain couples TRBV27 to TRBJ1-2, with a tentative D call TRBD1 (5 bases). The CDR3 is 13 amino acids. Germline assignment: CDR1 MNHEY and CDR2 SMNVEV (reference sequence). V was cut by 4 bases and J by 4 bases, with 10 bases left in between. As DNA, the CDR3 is TGTGCCAGCAGTTCGGGACTCGGCTATGGCTACACCTTC. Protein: CASSSGLGYGYTF.

This chain's CDR3 is CASSSGIRTYNEQFF. The CDR3 region has the DNA TGCGCCAGCAGCTCTGGGATAAGGACCTACAATGAGCAGTTCTTC. The chain combines TRBV5-1 with TRBJ2-1; D uncertain. This CDR3 region has 15 residues. Germline loops: CDR1 SGHRS, CDR2 YFSETQ. Trimming took 3 bases from V and 2 from J, leaving 12 bases between them. Drawing the rest from reference TRBV5-1 and TRBJ2-1, the complete variable domain is KAGVTQTPRYLIKTRGQQVTLSCSPISGHRSVSWYQQTPGQGLQFLFEYFSETQRNKGNFPGRFSGRQFSNSRSEMNVSTLELGDSALYLCASSSGIRTYNEQFFGPGTRLTVL.

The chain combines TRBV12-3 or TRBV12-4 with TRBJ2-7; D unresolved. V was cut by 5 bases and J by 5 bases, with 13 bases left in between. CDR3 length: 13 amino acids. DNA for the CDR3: TGTGCCAGCAGTACCACCCTATCCAACGAGCAGTACTTC. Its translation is CASSTTLSNEQYF.

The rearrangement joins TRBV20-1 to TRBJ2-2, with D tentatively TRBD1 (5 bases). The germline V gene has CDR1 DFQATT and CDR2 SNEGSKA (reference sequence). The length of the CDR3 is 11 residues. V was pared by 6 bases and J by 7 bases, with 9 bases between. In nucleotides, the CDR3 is TGCAGTGCAATCCAGGGCGGGGAGCTGTTTTTT. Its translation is CSAIQGGELFF.

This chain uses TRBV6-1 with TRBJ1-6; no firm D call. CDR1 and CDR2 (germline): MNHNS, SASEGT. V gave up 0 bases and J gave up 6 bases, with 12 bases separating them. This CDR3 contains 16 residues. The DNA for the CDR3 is TGTGCCAGCAGTGAAGCCGCGCATATCCTTAATTCACCCCTCCACTTT. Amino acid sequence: CASSEAAHILNSPLHF.

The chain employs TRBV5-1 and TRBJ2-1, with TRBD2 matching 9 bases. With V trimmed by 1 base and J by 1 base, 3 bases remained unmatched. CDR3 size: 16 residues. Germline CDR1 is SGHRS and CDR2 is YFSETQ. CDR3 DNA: TGCGCCAGCAGCTTGAGACTAGCGGTGTCCTACAATGAGCAGTTCTTC. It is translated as CASSLRLAVSYNEQFF.